What follows are 21 T cell receptor beta chains derived from one specimen sequenced in a study of blood T cell repertoires in COVID-19. Produced via immunoSEQ multiplex PCR; TCRdb's table is partial and in-frame only. The sample shows about 270,000 clones, more than 70% of them seen only once. Sequencing was performed on peripheral blood. These receptors all stem from a woman in her forties or fifties with acute or convalescent COVID-19.

J is TRBJ1-2 and V is TRBV7-9; the match to TRBD1 covers 7 bases. CDR1 is SEHNR and CDR2 is FQNEAQ in the germline V gene (reference sequence). J was trimmed by 4 bases and V by 3 bases; bases with no gene match: 8. The CDR3 sequence is 15 residues long. For the CDR3, the DNA is TGTGCCAGCAGCTTCCGACAGGGCGGATCCTATGGCTACACCTTC. The encoded protein is CASSFRQGGSYGYTF.

The J gene is TRBJ2-3, the V gene TRBV28, with D perhaps TRBD1 (6 bases). Trimming cost V 5 bases and J 3 bases, with 21 bases left between them. CDR1 is MDHEN, CDR2 SYDVKM, per germline. The CDR3 is 17 amino acids. CDR3 protein: CASSPPSGTPWTDTQYF. The CDR3 nucleotides read TGTGCCAGCAGTCCCCCCTCCGGGACACCTTGGACAGATACGCAGTATTTT.

This rearrangement joins TRBV5-1 to TRBJ1-4, with 10 bases that match TRBD1. The CDR3 covers 15 residues. Germline values: CDR1 SGHRS, CDR2 YFSETQ. J was trimmed by 7 bases and V by 3 bases; bases with no gene match: 6. The CDR3 reads CASSSSTGGVEKLFF. The CDR3 coding sequence is TGCGCCAGCAGCTCCTCGACAGGGGGCGTTGAAAAACTGTTTTTT.

In this sample, this clone turned up a few times. V is TRBV2 and J is TRBJ2-3; 7 bases fit TRBD2. Losses at the gene ends were 0 bases for V and 0 bases for J; bases not matched to a gene: 6. Looked up from germline, CDR1 is SNHLY and CDR2 is FYNNEI. This CDR3 comprises 17 residues. This CDR3 is CASSEARLADSTDTQYF. The CDR3, as DNA: TGTGCCAGCAGTGAAGCGCGGCTAGCGGATAGCACAGATACGCAGTATTTT. The full variable domain, completed using reference TRBV2 and TRBJ2-3, is EPEVTQTPSHQVTQMGQEVILRCVPISNHLYFYWYRQILGQKVEFLVSFYNNEISEKSEIFDDQFSVERPDGSNFTLKIRSTKLEDSAMYFCASSEARLADSTDTQYFGPGTRLTVL.

This chain joins TRBV7-3 and TRBJ2-1; 11 bases are a match to TRBD2. V was pared by 5 bases and J by 6 bases, with 6 bases of the junction left unmatched. The length of the CDR3 is 15 residues. The germline CDR1 and CDR2 sequences are SGHTA and FQGTGA. In nucleotides, the CDR3 is TGTGCCAGCAGCCATAATAGCGGGAGGGGCAATGAGCAGTTCTTC. Translating it yields CASSHNSGRGNEQFF.

The chain has TRBV28 and TRBJ2-1; the match to TRBD2 covers 12 bases. The CDR3 runs 17 residues. Germline CDR1 MDHEN, CDR2 SYDVKM. Trimming at V came to 6 bases and at J to 6 bases, leaving 12 bases not matched to a gene. This CDR3 is CASSPDRTSGTSNEQFF. The CDR3 DNA follows: TGTGCCAGCAGCCCAGATCGGACTAGCGGGACATCCAATGAGCAGTTCTTC.

V gene TRBV2 combines with J gene TRBJ2-1, with a tentative D call TRBD1 (6 bases). CDR3 length: 13 amino acids. Germline assignment: CDR1 SNHLY and CDR2 FYNNEI. Trimming left V 7 bases short and J 7 bases short, with 14 bases between. The CDR3 reads CASTPTRGNEQFF. The CDR3 DNA reads as TGTGCCAGCACCCCGACCAGGGGTAATGAGCAGTTCTTC.

The gene calls are TRBV27 and TRBJ2-7; 7 nucleotides agree with TRBD1. The CDR3 extends over 15 amino acids. V was clipped by 7 bases and J by 3 bases; unmatched bases: 12. Germline V gives CDR1 MNHEY, CDR2 SMNVEV (reference sequence). CDR3 sequence reads: CASKQGQSILYEQYF. The DNA for the CDR3 is TGTGCCAGCAAGCAGGGACAGTCGATTCTCTACGAGCAGTACTTC.

The rearrangement links TRBV5-1 to TRBJ1-6; 9 nucleotides agree with TRBD1. Per germline, CDR1 SGHRS and CDR2 YFSETQ. This CDR3 comprises 17 residues. Trimming took 0 bases from V and 7 from J; bases not matched to a gene: 8. CDR3 sequence reads: CASSLVTWTGANSPLHF. The CDR3 bases are TGCGCCAGCAGCTTGGTTACATGGACAGGGGCAAATTCACCCCTCCACTTT.

This chain joins TRBV11-2 and TRBJ2-1, with D hard to call. V was trimmed by 3 bases and J by 5 bases, leaving 8 bases between them. Germline-derived CDR1 and CDR2 are SGHAT and FQNNGV. This CDR3 has 13 amino acids. This CDR3 reads CASSFVSNNEQFF. CDR3 nucleotide sequence: TGTGCCAGCAGCTTTGTCTCTAACAATGAGCAGTTCTTC. The full variable domain, completed using reference TRBV11-2 and TRBJ2-1, is EAGVAQSPRYKIIEKRQSVAFWCNPISGHATLYWYQQILGQGPKLLIQFQNNGVVDDSQLPKDRFSAERLKGVDSTLKIQPAKLEDSAVYLCASSFVSNNEQFFGPGTRLTVL.

The rearrangement uses TRBV9 and TRBJ1-1; D unclear. Trimming stripped 4 bases from V and 0 bases from J, with 7 bases between. The CDR3 loop spans 13 amino acids. CDR1 SGDLS and CDR2 YYNGEE come from the germline V gene. This CDR3 reads CASSSHLNTEAFF. CDR3 DNA: TGTGCCAGCAGCTCACACCTGAACACTGAAGCTTTCTTT.

This chain joins TRBV3-1 (or the pseudogene TRBV3-2) and TRBJ2-1; D unclear. V was pared by 6 bases and J by 6 bases, with 9 bases between. The CDR3 covers 12 residues. Germline CDR1 and CDR2: LGHDT and YNNKEL (reference sequence). CDR3 sequence reads: CASSLISNEQFF. DNA for the CDR3: TGTGCCAGCAGTCTCATTAGCAATGAGCAGTTCTTC.

The chain couples TRBV5-1 to TRBJ2-7; a weak D match, TRBD1 (6 bases). V was pared by 0 bases and J by 2 bases, with 9 bases between. Germline V gives CDR1 SGHRS, CDR2 YFSETQ. CDR3 length equals 14 residues. CDR3 in DNA: TGCGCCAGCAGCTTGGAGGACAGCACCTACGAGCAGTACTTC. Its translation: CASSLEDSTYEQYF.

This sequence joins TRBV29-1 and TRBJ2-5, with D perhaps matching TRBD2 (6 bases). Trimming removed 4 bases at V and 5 bases at J, with 17 bases between. This CDR3 region has 14 residues. Germline V gives CDR1 SQVTM, CDR2 ANQGSEA. CDR3 DNA sequence: TGCAGCGTTGGGGGGGTTACAGCGCGGGAGACCCAGTACTTC. Encoded protein: CSVGGVTARETQYF.

The CDR3 DNA sequence: TGTGCCAGCAGCCCGACAGGGGCCGTCAATCAGCCCCAGCATTTT. This sequence encodes CASSPTGAVNQPQHF. V gene TRBV28 combines with J gene TRBJ1-5; 8 nucleotides line up with TRBD1. After removal of 6 bases from V and 3 bases from J, the junction contained 7 bases not matched to a gene. CDR1 and CDR2 (germline): MDHEN, SYDVKM. The CDR3 is made up of 15 amino acids.

The J gene is TRBJ1-4, the V gene TRBV7-9, with a possible D match to TRBD1 (5 bases). CDR3 size: 14 residues. Trimming left V 3 bases short and J 8 bases short, with 13 bases between. The germline V gene encodes CDR1 SEHNR and CDR2 FQNEAQ (reference sequence). Here the CDR3 reads CASSFGAGEEKLFF. The CDR3 coding sequence is TGTGCCAGCAGCTTTGGGGCAGGCGAAGAAAAACTGTTTTTT. Filled out from reference TRBV7-9 and TRBJ1-4, the complete variable domain reads DTGVSQNPRHKITKRGQNVTFRCDPISEHNRLYWYRQTLGQGPEFLTYFQNEAQLEKSRLLSDRFSAERPKGSFSTLEIQRTEQGDSAMYLCASSFGAGEEKLFFGSGTQLSVL.

This clone was recorded a few times. The chain joins TRBV5-1 to TRBJ2-7; TRBD2 might be the D (6 bases). CDR3 size: 16 residues. V lost 4 bases to trimming and J lost 7 bases, with 24 bases between them. Looked up from germline, CDR1 is SGHRS and CDR2 is YFSETQ. CDR3 coding DNA: TGCGCCAGCAGCCAGGCGGTTGCGGGAAGACCTCGGGAGCAGTACTTC. Encoded protein: CASSQAVAGRPREQYF.

This chain uses TRBV2 with TRBJ1-4, with a tentative D call TRBD1 (5 bases). Trimming took 3 bases from V and 7 from J, leaving 12 bases between them. The CDR3 is 14 amino acids. Germline V gene data show CDR1 as SNHLY and CDR2 as FYNNEI. CDR3: CASSEGLAGEKLFF. CDR3 DNA sequence: TGTGCCAGCAGTGAGGGGCTGGCTGGTGAAAAACTGTTTTTT. The full variable domain, its missing parts supplied by reference TRBV2 and TRBJ1-4, is EPEVTQTPSHQVTQMGQEVILRCVPISNHLYFYWYRQILGQKVEFLVSFYNNEISEKSEIFDDQFSVERPDGSNFTLKIRSTKLEDSAMYFCASSEGLAGEKLFFGSGTQLSVL.

The rearrangement uses TRBV9 and TRBJ2-1, with TRBD2 matching over 8 bases. CDR3 length: 15 amino acids. In germline, CDR1 is SGDLS, CDR2 YYNGEE. V lost 0 bases to trimming and J lost 5 bases; unmatched junction nucleotides: 4. DNA of the CDR3: TGTGCCAGCAGCGTAGGGTTAGCGGGGAACAATGAGCAGTTCTTC. Translated, it gives CASSVGLAGNNEQFF.

In DNA form, the CDR3 reads TGTGCCAGCAGCGAGGGAGACGGAACCCAGTTCTTC. This gives the protein CASSEGDGTQFF. This sequence joins TRBV3-1 (or the pseudogene TRBV3-2) and TRBJ2-1, with D possibly being TRBD2 (5 bases). The CDR3 is made up of 12 amino acids. Trimming shortened V by 5 bases and J by 13 bases, and 15 bases separated the two germline ends. The V gene's germline CDR1 is LGHDT and CDR2 YNNKEL (reference sequence).

This chain connects TRBV7-2 to TRBJ2-2, with TRBD1 matching over 9 bases. V dropped 6 bases and J dropped 4; count of bases not matched to a gene: 9. Germline V gene data show CDR1 as SGHTA and CDR2 as FQGNSA. CDR3 length equals 16 residues. The CDR3 region has the DNA TGTGCCAGCAGTGGACAGGGGCCCCTCCTCACCGGGGAGCTGTTTTTT. It is translated as CASSGQGPLLTGELFF.